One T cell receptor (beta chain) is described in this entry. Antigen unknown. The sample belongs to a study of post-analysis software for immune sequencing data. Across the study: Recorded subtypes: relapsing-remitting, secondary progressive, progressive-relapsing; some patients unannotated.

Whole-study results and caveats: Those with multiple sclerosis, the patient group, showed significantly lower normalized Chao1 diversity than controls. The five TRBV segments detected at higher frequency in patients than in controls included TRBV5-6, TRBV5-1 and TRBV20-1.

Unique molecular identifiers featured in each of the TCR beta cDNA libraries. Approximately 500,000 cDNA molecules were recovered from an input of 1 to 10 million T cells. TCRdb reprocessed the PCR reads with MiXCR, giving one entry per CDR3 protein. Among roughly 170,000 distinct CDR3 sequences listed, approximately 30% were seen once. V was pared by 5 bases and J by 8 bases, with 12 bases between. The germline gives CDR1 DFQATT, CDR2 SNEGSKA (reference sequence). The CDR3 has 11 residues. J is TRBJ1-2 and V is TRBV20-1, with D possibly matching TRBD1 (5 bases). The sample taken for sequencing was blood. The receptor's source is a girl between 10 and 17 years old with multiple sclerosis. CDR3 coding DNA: TGCAGTGCTGCGGGGGGATCGGGCTACACCTTC. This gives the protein CSAAGGSGYTF.